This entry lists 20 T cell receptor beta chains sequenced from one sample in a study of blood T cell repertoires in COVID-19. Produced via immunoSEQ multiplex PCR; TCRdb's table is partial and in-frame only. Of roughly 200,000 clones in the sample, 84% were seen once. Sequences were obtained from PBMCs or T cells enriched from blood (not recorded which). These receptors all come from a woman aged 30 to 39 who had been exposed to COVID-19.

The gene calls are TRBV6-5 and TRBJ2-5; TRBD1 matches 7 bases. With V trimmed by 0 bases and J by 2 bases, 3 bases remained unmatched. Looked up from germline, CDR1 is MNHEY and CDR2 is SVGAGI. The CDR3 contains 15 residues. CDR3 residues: CASSYSGTVQETQYF. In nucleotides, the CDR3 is TGTGCCAGCAGTTACTCCGGGACAGTACAAGAGACCCAGTACTTC.

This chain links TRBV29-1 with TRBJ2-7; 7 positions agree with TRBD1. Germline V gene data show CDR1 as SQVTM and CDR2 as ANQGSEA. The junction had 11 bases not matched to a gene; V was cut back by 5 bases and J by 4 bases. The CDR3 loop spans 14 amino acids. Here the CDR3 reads CSVSLTGNLYEQYF. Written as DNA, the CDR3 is TGCAGCGTTTCATTGACAGGGAACTTATACGAGCAGTACTTC.

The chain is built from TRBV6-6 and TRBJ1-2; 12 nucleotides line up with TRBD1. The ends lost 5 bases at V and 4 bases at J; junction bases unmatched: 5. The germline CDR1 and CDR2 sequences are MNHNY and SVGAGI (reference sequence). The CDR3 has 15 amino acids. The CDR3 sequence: CASSGTGGIFYGYTF. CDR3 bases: TGTGCCAGCAGTGGGACAGGGGGCATTTTCTATGGCTACACCTTC.

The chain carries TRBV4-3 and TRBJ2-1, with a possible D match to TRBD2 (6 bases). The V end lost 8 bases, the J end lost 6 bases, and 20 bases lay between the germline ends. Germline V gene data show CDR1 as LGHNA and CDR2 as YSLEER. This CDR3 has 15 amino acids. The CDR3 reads CASAAGTPPINEQFF. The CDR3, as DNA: TGCGCCAGCGCCGCCGGGACTCCCCCAATCAATGAGCAGTTCTTC.

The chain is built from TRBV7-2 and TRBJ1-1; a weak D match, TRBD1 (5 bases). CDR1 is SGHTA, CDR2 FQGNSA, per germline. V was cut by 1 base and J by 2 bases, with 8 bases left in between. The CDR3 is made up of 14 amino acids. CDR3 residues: CASSLVGQNTEAFF. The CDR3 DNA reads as TGTGCCAGCAGCTTAGTTGGACAAAACACTGAAGCTTTCTTT.

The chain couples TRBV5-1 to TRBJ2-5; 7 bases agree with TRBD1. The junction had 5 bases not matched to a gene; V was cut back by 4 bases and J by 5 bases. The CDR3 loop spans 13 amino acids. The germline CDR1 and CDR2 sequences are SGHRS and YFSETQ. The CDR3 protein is CASSADRVETQYF. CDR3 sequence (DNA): TGCGCCAGCAGCGCCGACAGGGTGGAGACCCAGTACTTC.

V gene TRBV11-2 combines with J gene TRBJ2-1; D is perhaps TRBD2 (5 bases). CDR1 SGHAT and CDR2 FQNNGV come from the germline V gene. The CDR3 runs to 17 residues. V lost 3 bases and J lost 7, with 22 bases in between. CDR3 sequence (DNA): TGTGCCAGCAGCTTTAATAGGAGGATCGCCCGGGGAAATGAGCAGTTCTTC. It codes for CASSFNRRIARGNEQFF.

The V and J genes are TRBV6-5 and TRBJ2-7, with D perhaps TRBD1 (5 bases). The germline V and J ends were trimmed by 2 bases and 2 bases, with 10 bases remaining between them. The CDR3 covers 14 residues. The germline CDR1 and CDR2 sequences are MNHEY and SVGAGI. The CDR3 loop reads CASSYQGRTYEQYF. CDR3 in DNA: TGTGCCAGCAGTTACCAGGGTAGAACCTACGAGCAGTACTTC.

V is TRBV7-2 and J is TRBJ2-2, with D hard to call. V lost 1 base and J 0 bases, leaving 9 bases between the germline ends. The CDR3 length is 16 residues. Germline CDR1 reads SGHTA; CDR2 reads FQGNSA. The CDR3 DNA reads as TGTGCCAGCAGCTTAGAGATTTTAGCGAACACCGGGGAGCTGTTTTTT. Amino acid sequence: CASSLEILANTGELFF.

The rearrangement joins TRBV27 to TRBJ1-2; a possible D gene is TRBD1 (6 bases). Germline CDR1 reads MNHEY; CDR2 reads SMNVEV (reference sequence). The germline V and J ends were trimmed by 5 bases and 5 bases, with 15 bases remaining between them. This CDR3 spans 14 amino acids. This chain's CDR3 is CASSPSTGFYGYTF. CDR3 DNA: TGTGCCAGCAGTCCTTCAACAGGGTTTTATGGCTACACCTTC.

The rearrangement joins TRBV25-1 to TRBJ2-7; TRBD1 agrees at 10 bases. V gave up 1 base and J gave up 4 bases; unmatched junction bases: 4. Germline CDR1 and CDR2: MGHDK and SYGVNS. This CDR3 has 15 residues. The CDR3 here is CASSEFRDRGYEQYF. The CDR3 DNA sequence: TGTGCCAGCAGTGAATTTAGGGACAGGGGTTACGAGCAGTACTTC.

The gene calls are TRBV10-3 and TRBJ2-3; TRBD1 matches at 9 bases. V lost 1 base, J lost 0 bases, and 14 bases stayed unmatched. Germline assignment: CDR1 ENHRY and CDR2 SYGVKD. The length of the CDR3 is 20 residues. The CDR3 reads CAISELEFGGTGSSTDTQYF. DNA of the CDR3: TGTGCCATCAGTGAGTTGGAGTTCGGAGGGACAGGGAGTAGCACAGATACGCAGTATTTT.

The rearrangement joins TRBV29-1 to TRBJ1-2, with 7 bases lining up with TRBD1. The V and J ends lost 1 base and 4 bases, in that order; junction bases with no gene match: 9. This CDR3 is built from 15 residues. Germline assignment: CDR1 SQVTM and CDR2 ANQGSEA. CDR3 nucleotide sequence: TGCAGCGTTGAAGGGGGGGACAGAGGCCTCTATGGCTACACCTTC. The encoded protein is CSVEGGDRGLYGYTF.

This chain's CDR3 is CASSPGTGSYEQYF. CDR3 bases: TGTGCCAGCAGTCCCGGGACAGGCTCCTACGAGCAGTACTTC. The chain employs TRBV7-9 and TRBJ2-7; 8 bases are a match to TRBD1. Germline assignment: CDR1 SEHNR and CDR2 FQNEAQ (reference sequence). CDR3 length equals 14 residues. J gave up 0 bases and V 6 bases, and 4 bases lay outside the gene matches.

As DNA, the CDR3 is TGTGCCAGTGATCCTCTCGCGGCAGGGGAGGGCTACACCTTC. It encodes CASDPLAAGEGYTF. The V call is TRBV9, the J call TRBJ1-2, with a possible D match to TRBD1 (6 bases). The germline V gene has CDR1 SGDLS and CDR2 YYNGEE. This CDR3 is 14 amino acids long. V was pared by 8 bases and J by 8 bases, with 22 bases between.

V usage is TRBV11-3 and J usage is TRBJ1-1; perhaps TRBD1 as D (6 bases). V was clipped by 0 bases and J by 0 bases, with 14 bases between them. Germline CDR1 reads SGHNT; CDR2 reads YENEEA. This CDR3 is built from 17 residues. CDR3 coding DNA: TGTGCCAGCAGCTTAGAGGCAGGGGTCCAAATGAACACTGAAGCTTTCTTT. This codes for CASSLEAGVQMNTEAFF.

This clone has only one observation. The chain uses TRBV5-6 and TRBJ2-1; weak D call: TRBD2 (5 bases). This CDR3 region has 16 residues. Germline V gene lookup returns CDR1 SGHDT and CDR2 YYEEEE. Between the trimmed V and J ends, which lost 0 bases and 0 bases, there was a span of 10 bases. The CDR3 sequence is CASSLGTASSYNEQFF. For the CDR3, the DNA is TGTGCCAGCAGCTTGGGGACTGCTAGCTCCTACAATGAGCAGTTCTTC.

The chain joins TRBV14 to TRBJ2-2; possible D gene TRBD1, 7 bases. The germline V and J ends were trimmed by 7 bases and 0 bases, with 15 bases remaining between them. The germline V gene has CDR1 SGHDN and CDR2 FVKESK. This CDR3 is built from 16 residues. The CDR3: CASTDRDSANTGELFF. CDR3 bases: TGTGCCAGCACCGACAGGGACTCGGCGAACACCGGGGAGCTGTTTTTT.

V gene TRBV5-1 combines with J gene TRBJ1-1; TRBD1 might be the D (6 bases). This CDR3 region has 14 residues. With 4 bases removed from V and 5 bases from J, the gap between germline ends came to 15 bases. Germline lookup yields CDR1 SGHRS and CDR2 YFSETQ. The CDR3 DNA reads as TGCGCCAGCAGCACGAAGACAGGAAAGACTGAAGCTTTCTTT. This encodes CASSTKTGKTEAFF.

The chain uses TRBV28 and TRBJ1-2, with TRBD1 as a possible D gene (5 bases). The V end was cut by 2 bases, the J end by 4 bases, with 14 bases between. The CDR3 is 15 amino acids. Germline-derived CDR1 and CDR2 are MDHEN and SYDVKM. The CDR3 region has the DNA TGTGCCAGCAGTTTAGGGTGGGGCCGCGGCTATGGCTACACCTTC. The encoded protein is CASSLGWGRGYGYTF.